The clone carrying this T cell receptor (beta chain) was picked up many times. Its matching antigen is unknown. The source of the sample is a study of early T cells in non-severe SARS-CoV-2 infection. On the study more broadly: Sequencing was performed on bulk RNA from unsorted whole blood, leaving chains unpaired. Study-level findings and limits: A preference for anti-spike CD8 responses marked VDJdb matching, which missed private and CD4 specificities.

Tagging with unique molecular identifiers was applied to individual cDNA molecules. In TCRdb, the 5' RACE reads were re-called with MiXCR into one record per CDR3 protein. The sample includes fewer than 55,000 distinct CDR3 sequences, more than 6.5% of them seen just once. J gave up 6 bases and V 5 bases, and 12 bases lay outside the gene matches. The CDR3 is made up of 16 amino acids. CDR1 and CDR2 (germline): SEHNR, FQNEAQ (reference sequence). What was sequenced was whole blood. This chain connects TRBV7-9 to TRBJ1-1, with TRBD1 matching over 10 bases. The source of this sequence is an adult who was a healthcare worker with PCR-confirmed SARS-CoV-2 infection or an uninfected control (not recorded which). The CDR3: CASSHGDRGIRAEAFF. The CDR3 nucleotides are TGTGCCAGCAGCCACGGGGACAGGGGAATAAGAGCTGAAGCTTTCTTT.